This entry describes one T cell receptor beta chain. This CDR3 is built from 14 residues. V lost 5 bases and J lost 4; bases outside the gene matches: 3. Germline V gene data show CDR1 as MNHEY and CDR2 as SVGAGI. This entry belongs to a study of blood T cell repertoires in COVID-19. Original analysis: Amplification of reference gene primers provided the estimated nucleated cell counts. Assay used: immunoSEQ multiplex PCR; TCRdb lists only in-frame clones, some missing. The V and J calls and clone size are taken from that table; D and trimming were inferred from the DNA. In the table there are roughly 230,000 clones, about 85% of which are singletons. Recruitment covered about 25 US areas and drew participants whose ages spanned about 18 to 95 years. Donors were grouped by their self-reported clinical history. Before they entered the study, exposed participants had met a COVID-19 case within 2 weeks.

The specimen sequenced was PBMCs or T cells enriched from blood (not recorded which). This chain joins TRBV6-5 and TRBJ1-5; TRBD1 aligns across 9 bases. The clonotype comes from a woman aged 50 to 60 who had been exposed to COVID-19. CDR3: CASSPGTGNQPQHF. CDR3 nucleotides: TGTGCCAGCAGTCCCGGGACAGGGAATCAGCCCCAGCATTTT.